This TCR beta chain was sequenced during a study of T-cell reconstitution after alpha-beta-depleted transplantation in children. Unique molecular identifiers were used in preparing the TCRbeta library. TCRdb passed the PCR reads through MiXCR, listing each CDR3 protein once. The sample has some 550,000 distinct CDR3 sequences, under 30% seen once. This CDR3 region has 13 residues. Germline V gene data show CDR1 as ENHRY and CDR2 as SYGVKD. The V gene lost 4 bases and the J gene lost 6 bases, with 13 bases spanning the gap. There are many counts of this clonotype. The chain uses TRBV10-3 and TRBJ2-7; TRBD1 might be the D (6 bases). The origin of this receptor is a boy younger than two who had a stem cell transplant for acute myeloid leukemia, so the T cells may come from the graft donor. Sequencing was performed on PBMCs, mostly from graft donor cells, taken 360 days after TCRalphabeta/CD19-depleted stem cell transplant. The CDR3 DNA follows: TGTGCCATCAGTGCCCTGGACAGTCGCGAGCAGTACTTC. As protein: CAISALDSREQYF.